These 28 T cell receptor beta chains came from one sample sequenced in a study of T cells in Graves' hyperthyroidism and ophthalmopathy. Amplification of TCR beta CDR3 regions was performed using RNA transcripts as template. The TCR CDR3 was amplified in a first-round RT-PCR using the HTBI primer set. MiXCR, run by TCRdb on the multiplex PCR reads, gives a single entry per CDR3 protein. The data hold 34,000 or so distinct CDR3 sequences, with 52% observed a single time. Specimen: blood. The source is a woman aged 40 to 50 with Graves' ophthalmopathy.

This clonotype was seen ten or more times. The gene calls are TRBV11-2 and TRBJ2-3; the D is unclear. The V end lost 0 bases, the J end lost 3 bases, and 7 bases lay between the germline ends. CDR3 length: 14 amino acids. Germline V gene data show CDR1 as SGHAT and CDR2 as FQNNGV. The CDR3: CASSLDSGTDTQYF. The CDR3 DNA follows: TGTGCCAGCAGCTTAGACAGTGGGACAGATACGCAGTATTTT.

This sequence joins TRBV7-6 and TRBJ2-7; no definite D call. CDR1 is SGHVS and CDR2 is FNYEAQ in the germline V gene. The CDR3 consists of 12 residues. The V end was cut by 8 bases, the J end by 2 bases, with 10 bases between. The CDR3 sequence: CASGSYAYEQYF. In DNA form, the CDR3 reads TGTGCCAGCGGCTCGTACGCCTACGAGCAGTACTTC.

Many counts were recorded for this clonotype. The chain uses TRBV19 and TRBJ1-2; no clear D. Germline V lookup: CDR1 LNHDA, CDR2 SQIVND (reference sequence). This CDR3 is 14 amino acids long. With 7 bases removed from V and 1 base from J, the gap between germline ends came to 13 bases. The CDR3 DNA follows: TGTGCCAGTAAAGAGGGCCCGAGTAACTATGGCTACACCTTC. It translates to CASKEGPSNYGYTF. Drawing the rest from reference TRBV19 and TRBJ1-2, the complete variable domain is DGGITQSPKYLFRKEGQNVTLSCEQNLNHDAMYWYRQDPGQGLRLIYYSQIVNDFQKGDIAEGYSVSREKKESFPLTVTSAQKNPTAFYLCASKEGPSNYGYTFGSGTRLTVV.

This clonotype was seen only a few times. This sequence joins TRBV18 and TRBJ2-5; D gene ambiguous. CDR1 and CDR2 (germline): KGHSH, LQKENI. This CDR3 comprises 13 residues. V lost 9 bases, J lost 3 bases, and 14 bases lay in between. The CDR3 DNA reads as TGTGCCAGTTTAATGGGCAGCAAAGAGACCCAGTACTTC. Translating it yields CASLMGSKETQYF. Full variable domain (missing parts from reference TRBV18 and TRBJ2-5): NAGVMQNPRHLVRRRGQEARLRCSPMKGHSHVYWYRQLPEEGLKFMVYLQKENIIDESGMPKERFSAEFPKEGPSILRIQQVVRGDSAAYFCASLMGSKETQYFGPGTRLLVL.

This clonotype was seen many times. The chain has TRBV7-6 and TRBJ2-1, with D tentatively TRBD2 (6 bases). CDR1 SGHVS and CDR2 FNYEAQ come from the germline V gene. The CDR3 contains 14 residues. The V and J ends lost 0 bases and 8 bases respectively, with 11 bases between them. The CDR3 DNA follows: TGTGCCAGCAGCTTAGCCGGGAGTTCGGATGAGCAGTTCTTC. It encodes CASSLAGSSDEQFF. The variable domain in full, completed from reference TRBV7-6 and TRBJ2-1, reads GAGVSQSPRYKVTKRGQDVALRCDPISGHVSLYWYRQALGQGPEFLTYFNYEAQQDKSGLPNDRFSAERPEGSISTLTIQRTEQRDSAMYRCASSLAGSSDEQFFGPGTRLTVL.

Many counts were recorded for this clonotype. The rearrangement links TRBV5-8 to TRBJ2-1, with TRBD2 matching 9 bases. The CDR3 sequence is 18 residues long. Per germline, CDR1 SGHTS and CDR2 YDEGEE. Trimming cost V 4 bases and J 7 bases; bases outside gene matches: 18. The DNA for the CDR3 is TGTGCCAGCAGCCCAAGTAGCGGGAGACTTAGTATTATGAATGAGCAGTTCTTC. It encodes CASSPSSGRLSIMNEQFF. Looking up the rest from reference TRBV5-8 and TRBJ2-1 gives the full variable domain: EAGVTQSPTHLIKTRGQQATLRCSPISGHTSVYWYQQALGLGLQFLLWYDEGEERNRGNFPPRFSGRQFPNYSSELNVNALELEDSALYLCASSPSSGRLSIMNEQFFGPGTRLTVL.

The chain couples TRBV9 to TRBJ2-3; 14 bases map to TRBD2. Looked up from germline, CDR1 is SGDLS and CDR2 is YYNGEE. CDR3 length: 18 residues. CDR3 in amino acids: CAGSGTSGGFGSTDTQYF. CDR3 DNA sequence: TGTGCGGGCAGCGGGACTAGCGGGGGTTTCGGGAGCACAGATACGCAGTATTTT.

Only one count was recorded for this clonotype. The conserved phenylalanine or tryptophan normally closing the CDR3 is absent here, so this likely arose from a read error. Because the CDR3's place on the DNA is in doubt, the DNA is left out and the CDR3 is given as listed by TCRdb. V is TRBV7-2 and J is TRBJ1-2; the table's D call, TRBD1, was not checked against the DNA. Inclusive of both ends, the CDR3 amounts to 11 amino acids. CDR1 SGHTA and CDR2 FQGNSA come from the germline V gene. The CDR3 loop reads CASSSTGSDTL.

This clonotype showed up many times. This sequence joins TRBV5-1 and TRBJ2-7; 7 bases align to TRBD2. Losses at the gene ends were 1 base for V and 2 bases for J; bases not matched to a gene: 6. CDR3 length: 15 amino acids. Looked up from germline, CDR1 is SGHRS and CDR2 is YFSETQ. The CDR3 sequence is CASSLSSGGAYEQYF. The CDR3 DNA sequence: TGCGCCAGCAGCTTGTCTAGCGGAGGGGCCTACGAGCAGTACTTC.

This clonotype was detected ten times or more. The chain carries TRBV6-5 and TRBJ1-3; D unresolved. V shed 2 bases and J shed 3 bases, with 14 bases lying between them. Germline V gene sequence: CDR1 MNHEY, CDR2 SVGAGI. CDR3 size: 16 residues. CDR3 sequence: CASSYSVTQSGNTIYF. CDR3 in DNA: TGTGCCAGCAGTTACAGCGTGACGCAGAGTGGAAACACCATATATTTT.

As regards this clonotype: A junction boundary mismatches the germline segment, possibly from a read error. The chain joins TRBV9 to TRBJ2-3; the match to TRBD2 covers 9 bases. The CDR3 runs 18 residues. Germline CDR1 and CDR2: SGDLS and YYNGEE. The CDR3, as DNA: TGTGCCAGCAGCGTATTCGGCCTAGCGGGAAACAGCACAGATACGCGGTATTTT. Amino acids: CASSVFGLAGNSTDTRYF.

The chain joins TRBV20-1 to TRBJ2-3; 8 bases are shared with TRBD2. V lost 2 bases to trimming and J lost 11 bases; unmatched junction nucleotides: 12. Germline V gene sequence: CDR1 DFQATT, CDR2 SNEGSKA (reference sequence). This CDR3 comprises 14 residues. CDR3 amino acids: CSARSGGPHNEQYF. Here the CDR3 DNA reads TGCAGTGCTAGATCGGGGGGGCCGCATAATGAGCAGTATTTT.

The V and J genes are TRBV25-1 and TRBJ1-2, with D unclear. Trimming left V 1 base short and J 4 bases short, with 7 bases between. CDR1 is MGHDK, CDR2 SYGVNS, per germline. The CDR3 covers 13 residues. The CDR3 sequence: CASSEFGSYGYTF. The CDR3 DNA sequence: TGTGCCAGCAGTGAATTCGGCTCCTATGGCTACACCTTC.

V is TRBV5-1 and J is TRBJ1-4, with D possibly matching TRBD1 (6 bases). Germline assignment: CDR1 SGHRS and CDR2 YFSETQ. Trimming removed 0 bases from V and 2 bases from J, with 8 bases in between. CDR3 length: 15 residues. In DNA, the CDR3 is TGCGCCAGCAGCTTGGGGGGGCAGACTAATGAAAAACTGTTTTTT. Its protein is CASSLGGQTNEKLFF.

This clonotype is classed as medium-sized. DNA for the CDR3: TGCAGCGTTGGATCGGTGGACTATGGCTACACCTTC. Its translation is CSVGSVDYGYTF. This chain connects TRBV29-1 to TRBJ1-2; D not certain. Germline lookup yields CDR1 SQVTM and CDR2 ANQGSEA. Trimming took 4 bases from V and 3 from J, leaving 9 bases between them. The CDR3 contains 12 residues.

V is TRBV27 and J is TRBJ1-2; no clear D. CDR3 length: 16 amino acids. CDR1 MNHEY and CDR2 SMNVEV come from the germline V gene (reference sequence). The V end was cut by 0 bases, the J end by 6 bases, with 17 bases between. The CDR3 DNA reads TGTGCCAGCAGTTTATCGCCCACAGAAAGTTACAATGGCTACACCTTC. Translating gives CASSLSPTESYNGYTF.

As to this clonotype: The conserved phenylalanine or tryptophan is not found at the CDR3 terminus, so this likely reflects a read error. The V call is TRBV6-5, the J call TRBJ1-1; no reliable D call. The length of the CDR3 is 13 residues. CDR1 MNHEY and CDR2 SVGAGI come from the germline V gene. Deletions cut 0 bases from V and 8 bases from J, with 10 bases between. The CDR3 region has the DNA TGTGCCAGCAGTTACTCGAGGTATACGGAAGCTTTCCTT. It is translated as CASSYSRYTEAFL.

This clonotype was detected a few times. The chain recombines TRBV25-1 with TRBJ2-3; no definite D call. The CDR3 has 12 amino acids. Germline assignment: CDR1 MGHDK and CDR2 SYGVNS. Trimming removed 5 bases from V and 3 bases from J, with 6 bases in between. The CDR3 protein is CASSWGTDTQYF. For the CDR3, the DNA is TGTGCCAGCAGTTGGGGAACAGATACGCAGTATTTT.

In the case of this clonotype: The conserved closing phenylalanine or tryptophan is absent in this CDR3, likely reflecting a read error. CDR3 sequence reads: CASSCDRGYEAFS. CDR3 coding DNA: TGTGCCAGCAGTTGCGACAGGGGGTATGAAGCTTTCTCT. V is TRBV6-6 and J is TRBJ1-1; 9 nucleotides match TRBD1. Germline CDR1 reads MNHNY; CDR2 reads SVGAGI (reference sequence). CDR3 length: 13 residues. Trimming took 4 bases from V and 7 from J; bases not matched to a gene: 4.

The sample holds a few counts of this clonotype. The rearrangement links TRBV20-1 to TRBJ2-7, with 11 bases that match TRBD2. The CDR3 totals 14 residues. V dropped 1 base and J dropped 4; count of bases not matched to a gene: 3. Germline V gene sequence: CDR1 DFQATT, CDR2 SNEGSKA (reference sequence). CDR3 in amino acids: CSARGLAGSYEQYF. Here the CDR3 DNA reads TGCAGTGCTAGAGGACTAGCGGGATCGTACGAGCAGTACTTC.

Remarks on this clonotype: Lacking the conserved final phenylalanine or tryptophan, this CDR3 likely reflects a read error. The DNA is left out, because the CDR3 cannot be placed on it with certainty; the CDR3 is given as TCRdb lists it. The chain combines TRBV9 with TRBJ2-3. The germline V gene encodes CDR1 SGDLS and CDR2 YYNGEE. The CDR3 totals 8 residues, both ends included. Here the CDR3 reads CASSVATG.

By share, this clonotype ranks as medium-sized. This sequence joins TRBV10-3 and TRBJ1-2, with no clear D. The CDR3 is made up of 12 amino acids. Germline loops: CDR1 ENHRY, CDR2 SYGVKD. The V end was cut by 3 bases, the J end by 7 bases, with 9 bases between. CDR3 amino acids: CAISDEGFGYTF. The CDR3 DNA is TGTGCCATCAGTGATGAAGGGTTTGGCTACACCTTC.

On this clonotype: Mismatch with germline at one junction end may stem from a read error. This rearrangement joins TRBV2 to TRBJ1-3, with D tentatively TRBD1 (6 bases). CDR1 SNHLY and CDR2 FYNNEI come from the germline V gene. The CDR3 covers 15 residues. The DNA of the CDR3 is TGTGCCAGCAGCTTAGAGGGGGTTGTTGGGAACACCATATACTTT. Translation gives CASSLEGVVGNTIYF.

This clonotype is categorized as medium-sized (0.01 to 0.1%). This chain joins TRBV10-3 and TRBJ2-2; D not certain. The CDR3 length is 16 residues. V lost 5 bases and J 2 bases, leaving 15 bases between the germline ends. Looked up from germline, CDR1 is ENHRY and CDR2 is SYGVKD. The CDR3 sequence: CAISPDPPLNTGELFF. In DNA, the CDR3 is TGTGCCATCAGTCCGGATCCCCCCTTAAACACCGGGGAGCTGTTTTTT.

This sequence joins TRBV29-1 and TRBJ2-7, with TRBD1 matching 8 bases. Losses at the gene ends were 6 bases for V and 1 base for J; bases not matched to a gene: 8. The germline V gene has CDR1 SQVTM and CDR2 ANQGSEA. CDR3 size: 14 residues. The CDR3 sequence is CSVGTGDLSYEQYF. The CDR3 nucleotides read TGCAGCGTAGGGACAGGTGACCTTTCCTACGAGCAGTACTTC.

Notes on this clonotype: The limits of the CDR3 on the DNA are not certain, so only TCRdb's listed CDR3 is given. V and J are TRBV7-2 and TRBJ2-6; the table gives TRBD2 as D, unverified against the DNA. Ends included, the CDR3 has 21 residues. Germline V gene sequence: CDR1 SGHTA, CDR2 FQGNSA. This chain's CDR3 is CASGGGGNTIYFGEGANVLTF.

This clonotype was seen a few times. This may stem from a read error, because a much larger clone lies one nucleotide away. The J gene is TRBJ2-3, the V gene TRBV6-4; D uncertain. The CDR3 totals 13 residues. V lost 2 bases to trimming and J lost 2 bases, with 5 bases between them. CDR1 is MRHNA and CDR2 is SNTAGT in the germline V gene. The CDR3 coding sequence is TGTGCCAGCAGTGACAGCCTCACAGATACGCAGTATTTT. It specifies CASSDSLTDTQYF.

The chain employs TRBV7-9 and TRBJ2-7; 8 bases map to TRBD2. From germline, CDR1 is SEHNR and CDR2 FQNEAQ (reference sequence). V lost 5 bases and J lost 11; bases outside the gene matches: 14. The CDR3 contains 14 residues. CDR3 region: CASSTGLGTTGEYF. In DNA, the CDR3 is TGTGCCAGCAGCACGGGACTAGGTACCACCGGGGAGTACTTC.